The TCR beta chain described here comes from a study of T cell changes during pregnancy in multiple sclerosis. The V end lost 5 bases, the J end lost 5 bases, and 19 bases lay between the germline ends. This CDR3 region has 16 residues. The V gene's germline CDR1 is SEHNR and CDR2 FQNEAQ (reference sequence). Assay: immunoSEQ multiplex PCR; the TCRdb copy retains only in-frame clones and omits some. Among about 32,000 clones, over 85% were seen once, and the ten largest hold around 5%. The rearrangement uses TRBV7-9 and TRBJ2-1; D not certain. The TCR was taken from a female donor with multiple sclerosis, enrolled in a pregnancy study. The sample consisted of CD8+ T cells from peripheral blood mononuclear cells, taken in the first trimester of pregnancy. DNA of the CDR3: TGTGCCAGCAGCCCCCTCCTGGGCCCAGACAACAATGAGCAGTTCTTC. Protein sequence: CASSPLLGPDNNEQFF.